These 27 T cell receptor beta chains were sequenced from one sample in a study of blood T cells in healthy people across ages. Primers used in a second PCR of roughly 7 to 11 cycles were a sample-barcoded 5' primer and a J-beta primer mix. MiXCR, run by TCRdb on the 5' RACE reads, gives a single entry per CDR3 protein. The profile covers under 1,000,000 distinct CDR3 sequences, with about 45% appearing a single time and 15% to 20% taken by the ten largest. Source material: blood. Every receptor here comes from a man older than 75 in good health.

The V gene is TRBV7-2, the J gene TRBJ2-3, with 12 bases identical to TRBD1. Trimming took 4 bases from V and 4 from J; bases not matched to a gene: 6. Germline V gives CDR1 SGHTA, CDR2 FQGNSA. The CDR3 contains 16 residues. The CDR3 nucleotides read TGTGCCAGCAGCTCAGGGGGACAGGGGGCCGCAGATACGCAGTATTTT. Its protein product is CASSSGGQGAADTQYF.

This chain links TRBV21-1 with TRBJ2-5; the D segment call TRBD2 is taken from the table without a DNA check. The end of the DNA is better explained by TRBJ2-7, so the J call may be wrong. TRBV21-1 is designated a pseudogene. The CDR3 contains 13 residues. CDR3 in amino acids: CASSISGEPEQYF. The CDR3 nucleotides read TGTGCCAGCAGCATTAGCGGGGAGCCCGAGCAGTACTTC.

The chain employs TRBV20-1 and TRBJ2-1; TRBD1 might be the D (6 bases). The CDR3 runs to 15 residues. V gave up 6 bases and J gave up 2 bases, with 17 bases separating them. CDR1 is DFQATT and CDR2 is SNEGSKA in the germline V gene (reference sequence). CDR3 in amino acids: CSARLRGHTYNEQFF. The CDR3 coding sequence is TGCAGTGCCCGACTGAGGGGACATACCTACAATGAGCAGTTCTTC.

The chain carries TRBV3-1 and TRBJ2-3; D ambiguous. Germline CDR1 and CDR2: LGHDT and YNNKEL (reference sequence). CDR3 length: 13 residues. The germline V and J ends were trimmed by 7 bases and 5 bases, with 13 bases remaining between them. CDR3 bases: TGTGCCAGCACCAGGAGAGGAGTAGATACGCAGTATTTT. Its protein is CASTRRGVDTQYF.

This clonotype has a handful of counts. The V call is TRBV7-9, the J call TRBJ2-1; 12 nucleotides align to TRBD2. Germline V gene sequence: CDR1 SEHNR, CDR2 FQNEAQ (reference sequence). CDR3 length equals 15 residues. Trimming cost V 2 bases and J 5 bases; bases outside gene matches: 1. The CDR3 loop reads CASSLPSGRDNEQFF. The CDR3 DNA reads TGTGCCAGCAGCTTACCTAGCGGGAGGGACAATGAGCAGTTCTTC.

As to this clonotype: A read error is possible here, since a much larger clone lies one base away. The CDR3 protein is CASSPGRHEQYF. Written as DNA, the CDR3 is TGTGCCAGCAGTCCGGGAAGACATGAGCAGTACTTC. V gene TRBV27 combines with J gene TRBJ2-5, with D possibly TRBD2 on 5 matching bases. Germline V lookup: CDR1 MNHEY, CDR2 SMNVEV (reference sequence). The ends were cut back, 5 bases at V and 11 bases at J, with 15 bases in the middle. The CDR3 has 12 residues.

The chain is built from TRBV20-1 and TRBJ2-7; 7 nucleotides line up with TRBD1. The germline V gene encodes CDR1 DFQATT and CDR2 SNEGSKA (reference sequence). V shed 6 bases, J shed 0 bases, and the junction held 8 bases outside the gene matches. The CDR3 sequence is 14 residues long. CDR3 region: CSATTTGVSYEQYF. The CDR3 nucleotides read TGCAGTGCCACCACAACAGGGGTCTCCTACGAGCAGTACTTC.

The chain employs TRBV5-6 and TRBJ2-7; TRBD2 matches at 12 bases. The J call is uncertain, as TRBJ2-5 better fits the DNA end. Germline values: CDR1 SGHDT, CDR2 YYEEEE. The CDR3 covers 15 residues. The CDR3 spells CASSPTGTSGETQYF. CDR3 bases: TGTGCCAGCAGCCCAACCGGGACTAGCGGGGAGACCCAGTACTTC.

The chain links TRBV20-1 to TRBJ2-1, with D perhaps assigned TRBD1 or TRBD2 (5 bases each). Per the germline V gene, CDR1 is DFQATT and CDR2 is SNEGSKA (reference sequence). V lost 0 bases, J lost 8 bases, and 14 bases lay in between. This CDR3 has 14 amino acids. This chain's CDR3 is CSAREGARRDEQFF. The CDR3 DNA sequence: TGCAGTGCTAGAGAAGGGGCCAGGCGGGATGAGCAGTTCTTC.

The chain joins TRBV4-1 to TRBJ1-5, with D possibly matching TRBD1 (6 bases). V lost 1 base, J lost 11 bases, and 18 bases lay in between. Germline CDR1 reads MGHRA; CDR2 reads YSYEKL. The CDR3 is made up of 15 amino acids. The CDR3 is CASSQAAGVPWTQHF. The CDR3 nucleotides are TGCGCCAGCAGCCAAGCTGCAGGGGTCCCATGGACCCAGCATTTT.

The rearrangement uses TRBV20-1 and TRBJ1-2; D is possibly TRBD1 (5 bases). The CDR3 spans 13 residues. V lost 3 bases to trimming and J lost 1 base, with 9 bases between them. From germline, CDR1 is DFQATT and CDR2 SNEGSKA (reference sequence). The CDR3 is CSARTASNYGYTF. The CDR3, as DNA: TGCAGTGCTAGGACAGCAAGTAACTATGGCTACACCTTC.

The chain uses TRBV5-1 and TRBJ2-7, with D possibly TRBD1 on 6 matching bases. Trimming left V 7 bases short and J 2 bases short, with 13 bases between. In germline, CDR1 is SGHRS, CDR2 YFSETQ. CDR3 length: 13 amino acids. The CDR3 sequence: CASGWGQAYEQYF. Written as DNA, the CDR3 is TGCGCCAGCGGCTGGGGGCAGGCCTACGAGCAGTACTTC.

The chain links TRBV6-6 to TRBJ1-2; tentatively, D is TRBD1 (6 bases). V was clipped by 5 bases and J by 4 bases, with 20 bases between them. The CDR3 consists of 16 residues. Per germline, CDR1 MNHNY and CDR2 SVGAGI (reference sequence). The CDR3 is CASSTSPTGSVYGYTF. The DNA for the CDR3 is TGTGCCAGCAGTACATCACCGACAGGTTCTGTCTATGGCTACACCTTC.

In this sample, this clonotype turned up a few times. V is TRBV7-2 and J is TRBJ2-7, with TRBD2 matching 10 bases. Trimming took 5 bases from V and 4 from J; bases not matched to a gene: 8. The CDR3 is 15 amino acids. Germline V gene lookup returns CDR1 SGHTA and CDR2 FQGNSA. The CDR3 DNA reads TGTGCCAGCAGCCTTGGGACTAGCGCACAATACGAGCAGTACTTC. It is translated as CASSLGTSAQYEQYF.

The chain employs TRBV20-1 and TRBJ1-5, with D possibly being TRBD1 (5 bases). The CDR3 loop spans 14 amino acids. Trimming stripped 4 bases from V and 6 bases from J, with 16 bases between. CDR1 and CDR2 (germline): DFQATT, SNEGSKA (reference sequence). This CDR3 is CSAKVRAFGQPQHF. CDR3 nucleotides: TGCAGTGCTAAGGTCAGGGCTTTTGGTCAGCCCCAGCATTTT.

This clonotype was detected only a few times. The chain recombines TRBV6-4 with TRBJ2-1; D is perhaps TRBD2 (6 bases). Germline V lookup: CDR1 MRHNA, CDR2 SNTAGT. Between the trimmed V and J ends, which lost 5 bases and 7 bases, there was a span of 15 bases. The CDR3 has 14 residues. This CDR3 reads CASSPGEAGNEQFF. The CDR3 nucleotides are TGTGCCAGCAGTCCGGGGGAGGCGGGGAATGAGCAGTTCTTC.

The J gene is TRBJ1-5, the V gene TRBV5-1; 7 bases are shared with TRBD1. V lost 4 bases and J lost 0; bases outside the gene matches: 19. The CDR3 has 20 amino acids. Germline V gives CDR1 SGHRS, CDR2 YFSETQ. The CDR3 sequence: CASSPLGTADSFYSNQPQHF. Here the CDR3 DNA reads TGCGCCAGCAGCCCCCTCGGGACAGCCGATTCCTTTTATAGCAATCAGCCCCAGCATTTT.

This sequence joins TRBV5-1 and TRBJ2-1; 12 bases match TRBD2. The V and J ends lost 4 bases and 7 bases, in that order; junction bases with no gene match: 6. Germline CDR1 is SGHRS and CDR2 is YFSETQ. The CDR3 extends over 15 amino acids. CDR3 sequence (DNA): TGCGCCAGCAGCCGGACTAGCGGGACTGGTAATGAGCAGTTCTTC. Translated, it gives CASSRTSGTGNEQFF.

The chain couples TRBV20-1 to TRBJ2-5, with 7 bases that match TRBD1. V shed 6 bases, J shed 4 bases, and the junction held 8 bases outside the gene matches. Germline assignment: CDR1 DFQATT and CDR2 SNEGSKA (reference sequence). The length of the CDR3 is 13 residues. CDR3 in DNA: TGCAGTGCACCGGGACAGAGGGCAGAGACCCAGTACTTC. Its translation is CSAPGQRAETQYF.

The chain is built from TRBV28 and TRBJ1-2, with 7 bases that match TRBD1. V shed 7 bases and J 4 bases; nucleotides not matched to a gene: 15. The CDR3 runs to 16 residues. Germline V gene data show CDR1 as MDHEN and CDR2 as SYDVKM. Here the CDR3 reads CASTSGGGGAGYGYTF. In DNA form, the CDR3 reads TGTGCCAGCACTTCGGGGGGAGGGGGCGCAGGCTATGGCTACACCTTC.

There are a few counts of this clonotype. V usage is TRBV20-1 and J usage is TRBJ2-4; 9 bases map to TRBD1. The length of the CDR3 is 16 residues. J lost 8 bases, V lost 5 bases, and 16 bases had no gene match. Germline V gene data show CDR1 as DFQATT and CDR2 as SNEGSKA (reference sequence). The CDR3 here is CSAFLPPGQGRDIQYF. The CDR3 bases are TGCAGTGCTTTTTTACCCCCGGGACAGGGTCGAGACATTCAGTACTTC.

The chain uses TRBV29-1 and TRBJ2-1; D gene ambiguous. The end of the DNA is better explained by TRBJ2-7, so the J call may be wrong. Per germline, CDR1 SQVTM and CDR2 ANQGSEA. The CDR3 is made up of 12 amino acids. CDR3 DNA: TGCAGCGTTGAAGATGCCTACAATGAGCAGTACTTC. As protein: CSVEDAYNEQYF.

The chain employs TRBV6-5 and TRBJ2-1, with 10 bases identical to TRBD2. Trimming removed 0 bases from V and 9 bases from J; junction bases left unmatched: 5. CDR3 length: 15 residues. Germline V gene sequence: CDR1 MNHEY, CDR2 SVGAGI. CDR3 in DNA: TGTGCCAGCAGTTACTCCCTAGCGGGAGTCCCTGAGCAGTTCTTC. Protein sequence: CASSYSLAGVPEQFF.

The rearrangement joins TRBV29-1 to TRBJ2-7; perhaps TRBD1 as D (6 bases). Germline CDR1 reads SQVTM; CDR2 reads ANQGSEA. Trimming took 6 bases from V and 0 from J, leaving 21 bases between them. CDR3 length: 16 residues. DNA for the CDR3: TGCAGCGTCCATGAAAACCGGGACACTGGCTCCTACGAGCAGTACTTC. Its protein is CSVHENRDTGSYEQYF.

This clonotype was detected a few times. The gene calls are TRBV5-1 and TRBJ2-2; TRBD2 agrees at 8 bases. The ends lost 3 bases at V and 0 bases at J; junction bases unmatched: 7. The CDR3 is 17 residues long. The germline CDR1 and CDR2 sequences are SGHRS and YFSETQ. The CDR3 here is CASSSAPGLANTGELFF. CDR3 coding DNA: TGCGCCAGCAGCTCCGCCCCGGGACTAGCGAACACCGGGGAGCTGTTTTTT.

This clonotype was observed a few times. The chain is built from TRBV12-3 or TRBV12-4 and TRBJ2-1; TRBD2 agrees at 9 bases. This CDR3 spans 16 amino acids. V lost 1 base to trimming and J lost 6 bases; unmatched junction nucleotides: 7. The CDR3 DNA reads TGTGCCAGCAGTTTAGGGGATAGCGGGAGTGGCAATGAGCAGTTCTTC. Its protein product is CASSLGDSGSGNEQFF.

The chain links TRBV29-1 to TRBJ2-5, with unresolved D. V was pared by 6 bases and J by 5 bases, with 13 bases between. Germline values: CDR1 SQVTM, CDR2 ANQGSEA. This CDR3 is built from 12 residues. The CDR3 sequence: CSVEFAVETQYF. For the CDR3, the DNA is TGCAGCGTGGAGTTTGCGGTGGAGACCCAGTACTTC.